This T cell receptor (beta chain) was captured in a study of CD8+ T cells in alopecia areata. Looking at the study overall: Oral tofacitinib (5 to 10 mg twice daily) was administered to treated patients. A 6-month period off drug followed tofacitinib, which lasted 6 to 18 months.

This CDR3 contains 15 residues. Germline trimming cut 3 bases from V and 1 base from J; bases unmatched to any gene: 3. Germline assignment: CDR1 SNHLY and CDR2 FYNNEI. Study results and caveats: For lesional scalp, especially alopecia totalis/universalis, clonality was higher than in normal scalp.

A remark on this clone: The antigen is unknown.

The study team obtained lesional scalp punch biopsies and peripheral blood from alopecia areata patients. Extracted RNA was reverse transcribed, and the resulting cDNA served as sequencing template. Assay used: immunoSEQ multiplex PCR; TCRdb lists only in-frame clones, some missing. The table has tens of thousands of clones, roughly 57% seen once. This TCR came from a human donor with alopecia areata. The chain couples TRBV2 to TRBJ2-3; 8 bases agree with TRBD2. Sample: CD8+ T cells sorted from blood, taken at week 0. This CDR3 is CASSDHSGGTDTQYF. The CDR3, as DNA: TGTGCCAGCAGTGACCATAGCGGGGGCACAGATACGCAGTATTTT. The whole variable domain, remainder taken from reference TRBV2 and TRBJ2-3, is EPEVTQTPSHQVTQMGQEVILRCVPISNHLYFYWYRQILGQKVEFLVSFYNNEISEKSEIFDDQFSVERPDGSNFTLKIRSTKLEDSAMYFCASSDHSGGTDTQYFGPGTRLTVL.